This T cell receptor (beta chain) stems from a study of OX40 agonist ivuxolimab in advanced cancers. Turning to this clone: What it recognizes is unknown.

The cohort excluded patients with autoimmune disease history or systemic immunosuppression. Cycle 7 day 1, cycle 4 day 1, and baseline were the timepoints at which blood was sampled. Generated by immunoSEQ multiplex PCR, the TCRdb table keeps only in-frame clones and is missing some. Of roughly 8,700 clones listed, almost 90% were seen once; the top ten hold about 4.5%. Study outcomes and limitations: At 0.1 to 3.0 mg/kg, CD4+ and CD8+ blood T cells expanded clonally by week 6.

The source is an adult with an advanced solid tumor such as melanoma, head and neck, liver or kidney cancer. Sequenced material: CD4+ or CD8+ T cells sorted from blood, taken in a trial of the OX40 agonist ivuxolimab.

CDR3 DNA sequence: TGTGCCAGCAGAAGACTAGCGGGAGGTGGCGGGGAGCTGTTTTTT. Amino acids: CASRRLAGGGGELFF. The chain is built from TRBV6-5 and TRBJ2-2; 13 positions agree with TRBD2. With V trimmed by 6 bases and J by 7 bases, 5 bases remained unmatched. Germline CDR1 MNHEY, CDR2 SVGAGI. The CDR3 length is 15 residues.